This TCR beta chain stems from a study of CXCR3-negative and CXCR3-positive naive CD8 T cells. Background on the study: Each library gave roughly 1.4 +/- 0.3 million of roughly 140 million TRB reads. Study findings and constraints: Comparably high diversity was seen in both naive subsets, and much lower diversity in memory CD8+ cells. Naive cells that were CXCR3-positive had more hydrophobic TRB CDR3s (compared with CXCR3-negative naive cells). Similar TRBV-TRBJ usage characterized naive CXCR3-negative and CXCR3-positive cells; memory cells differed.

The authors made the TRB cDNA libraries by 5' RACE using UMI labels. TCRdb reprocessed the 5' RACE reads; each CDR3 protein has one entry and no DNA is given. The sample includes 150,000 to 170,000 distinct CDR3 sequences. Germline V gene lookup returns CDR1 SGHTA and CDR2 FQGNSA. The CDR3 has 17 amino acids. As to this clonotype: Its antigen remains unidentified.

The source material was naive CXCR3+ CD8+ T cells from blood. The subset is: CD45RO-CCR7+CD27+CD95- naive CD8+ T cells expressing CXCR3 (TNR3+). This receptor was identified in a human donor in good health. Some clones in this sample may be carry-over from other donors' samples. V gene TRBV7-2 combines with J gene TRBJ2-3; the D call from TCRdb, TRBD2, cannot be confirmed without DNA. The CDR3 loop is CASSRGLAGVSTDTQYF.